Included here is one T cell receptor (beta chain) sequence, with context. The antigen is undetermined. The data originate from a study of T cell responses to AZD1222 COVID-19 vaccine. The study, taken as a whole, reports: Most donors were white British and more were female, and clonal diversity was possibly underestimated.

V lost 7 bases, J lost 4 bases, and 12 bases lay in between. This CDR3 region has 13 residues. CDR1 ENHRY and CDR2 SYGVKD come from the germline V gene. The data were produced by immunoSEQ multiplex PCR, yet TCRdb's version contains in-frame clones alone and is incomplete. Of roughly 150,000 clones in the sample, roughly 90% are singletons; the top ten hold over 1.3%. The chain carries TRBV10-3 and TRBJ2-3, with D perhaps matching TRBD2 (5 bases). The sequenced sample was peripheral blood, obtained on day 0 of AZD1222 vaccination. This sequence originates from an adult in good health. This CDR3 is CAITSSGADTQYF. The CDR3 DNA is TGTGCCATCACTAGCTCTGGGGCAGATACGCAGTATTTT.